These T cell receptor beta chains were read from a single sample in a study of T-cell reconstitution after alpha-beta-depleted transplantation in children. TCRdb re-called the PCR reads through MiXCR, storing one row per CDR3 protein. The repertoire holds about 980,000 distinct CDR3 sequences, with about 30% as singletons. Source: PBMCs, mostly from graft donor cells, taken 360 days after TCRalphabeta/CD19-depleted stem cell transplant. These receptors were taken from a boy less than two years old who had a stem cell transplant for SCID, so the T cells may come from the graft donor. CDR3s include the opening cysteine and the closing phenylalanine or tryptophan. Each record gives: D gene, V gene, J gene, CDR3 length, clone size, CDR3 protein, CDR3 DNA. The D gene is left open where the match is weak. Some rows have no size entry. The others give once, few or many, or a class for an expanded clone.

TRBD1	TRBV5-1	TRBJ2-1	16	NA	CASSFSDRGSYNEQFF	TGCGCCAGCAGCTTTAGCGACAGGGGGTCCTACAATGAGCAGTTCTTC
TRBD2	TRBV7-8	TRBJ2-7	16	few	CASSLVGVAGLYEQYF	TGTGCCAGCAGCTTAGTTGGGGTAGCGGGGTTGTACGAGCAGTACTTC
NA	TRBV7-2	TRBJ2-1	15	NA	CASSLGRVSYNEQFF	TGTGCCAGCAGCTTAGGCAGGGTGTCCTACAATGAGCAGTTCTTC
NA	TRBV12-3/TRBV12-4	TRBJ2-7	10	NA	CARLLHEQYF	TGTGCCAGACTACTCCACGAGCAGTACTTC
TRBD2	TRBV15	TRBJ2-7	14	few	CATSGRGGRDEQYF	TGTGCCACCAGCGGGCGGGGAGGGCGGGACGAGCAGTACTTC
NA	TRBV6-6	TRBJ2-7	13	many	CASSYTPGYEQYF	TGTGCCAGCAGTTACACTCCAGGGTACGAGCAGTACTTC
TRBD1	TRBV27	TRBJ1-2	16	NA	CASGAGTASLNYGYTF	TGTGCCAGTGGGGCCGGGACAGCTTCGTTGAACTATGGCTACACCTTC
NA	TRBV2	TRBJ1-5	13	NA	CASTFLQGQPQHF	TGTGCCAGCACCTTTCTACAGGGACAGCCCCAGCATTTT
TRBD2	TRBV25-1	TRBJ2-1	17	few	CASSGRRGLGRYNEQFF	TGTGCCAGCAGTGGACGGAGAGGACTAGGGCGCTACAATGAGCAGTTCTTC
TRBD1	TRBV6-1	TRBJ1-2	15	NA	CASRITLTGGYGYTF	TGTGCCAGCAGAATAACCTTGACAGGGGGCTATGGCTACACCTTC
NA	TRBV2	TRBJ2-6	15	NA	CASRGHYSGANVLTF	TGTGCCAGCAGGGGACACTACTCTGGGGCCAACGTCCTGACTTTC
NA	TRBV30	TRBJ1-6	12	NA	CAWSLADGSLHF	TGTGCCTGGAGTCTTGCTGATGGAAGCCTCCACTTT
NA	TRBV6-2/TRBV6-3	TRBJ2-1	17	NA	CASSSPGVVRSYNEQFF	TGTGCCAGCAGTTCCCCCGGAGTGGTCCGCTCCTACAATGAGCAGTTCTTC
TRBD1	TRBV14	TRBJ1-1	16	NA	CASSQDLGQIHMGAFF	TGTGCCAGCAGCCAAGACCTGGGACAGATACATATGGGAGCTTTCTTT
NA	TRBV9	TRBJ1-1	15	few	CASSVRGGWGTEAFF	TGTGCCAGCAGCGTTCGGGGGGGCTGGGGCACTGAAGCTTTCTTT
TRBD1	TRBV28	TRBJ2-1	17	few	CASSSSFGTGKVDEQFF	TGTGCCAGCAGTTCGTCCTTTGGGACAGGGAAGGTAGATGAGCAGTTCTTC
NA	TRBV12-3/TRBV12-4	TRBJ2-3	14	NA	CASSLRGTVDTQYF	TGTGCCAGCAGTTTACGCGGGACAGTCGATACGCAGTATTTT
NA	TRBV3-1	TRBJ2-1	14	NA	CASSLGVPDNEQFF	TGTGCCAGCAGCCTGGGAGTGCCAGACAATGAGCAGTTCTTC
NA	TRBV5-1	TRBJ1-1	17	NA	CASSLIPVALGNTEAFF	TGCGCCAGCAGCTTGATTCCGGTGGCTTTGGGGAACACTGAAGCTTTCTTT
TRBD2	TRBV7-9	TRBJ2-5	16	many	CASSPGLAGDQETQYF	TGTGCCAGCAGCCCAGGACTAGCGGGGGACCAAGAGACCCAGTACTTC
TRBD2	TRBV20-1	TRBJ2-7	13	NA	CSLRGTSWDEQYF	TGCAGTTTAAGGGGGACTAGTTGGGACGAGCAGTACTTC
NA	TRBV5-1	TRBJ2-7	14	few	CASSFVRGNNEQYF	TGCGCCAGCAGCTTCGTCAGGGGAAACAACGAGCAGTACTTC
NA	TRBV10-3	TRBJ2-7	12	NA	CAISEGADEQYF	TGTGCCATCAGTGAGGGGGCCGACGAGCAGTACTTC
NA	TRBV20-1	TRBJ1-5	13	NA	CSARDRGEMPQHF	TGCAGTGCTAGAGATCGGGGAGAAATGCCCCAGCATTTT
TRBD1	TRBV12-3/TRBV12-4	TRBJ2-4	13	few	CASSVRDSFVQYF	TGTGCCAGCAGTGTAAGGGACAGTTTTGTTCAGTACTTC
NA	TRBV27	TRBJ2-7	14	few	CASSFGSEVYEQYF	TGTGCCAGCAGTTTTGGGTCAGAGGTCTACGAGCAGTACTTC
NA	TRBV12-3/TRBV12-4	TRBJ2-3	16	few	CASSFRDRPSTDTQYF	TGTGCCAGCAGTTTCCGGGACCGACCGTCCACAGATACGCAGTATTTT
NA	TRBV11-2	TRBJ2-1	12	NA	CASSHGSTEQFF	TGTGCCAGCAGCCACGGGTCTACTGAGCAGTTCTTC
NA	TRBV5-1	TRBJ2-5	14	NA	CASSLQDPQETQYF	TGCGCCAGCAGCTTACAGGACCCCCAAGAGACCCAGTACTTC
TRBD1	TRBV29-1	TRBJ2-5	14	NA	CSVAGGREQETQYF	TGCAGCGTGGCAGGGGGCAGGGAACAAGAGACCCAGTACTTC
TRBD1	TRBV7-9	TRBJ2-7	17	NA	CASSWISYRDRDHEQYF	TGTGCCAGCAGCTGGATCAGTTACCGGGACAGGGACCACGAGCAGTACTTC
NA	TRBV5-1	TRBJ2-7	13	many	CASSFGTGYEQYF	TGCGCCAGCAGCTTCGGAACCGGCTACGAGCAGTACTTC
TRBD2	TRBV6-1	TRBJ2-7	16	NA	CASSLGGAGPGYEQYF	TGTGCCAGCAGCCTGGGAGGGGCCGGACCGGGCTACGAGCAGTACTTC
TRBD2	TRBV7-8	TRBJ2-1	18	NA	CASSPLAAGGSLGDEQFF	TGTGCCAGCAGCCCCTTGGCGGCGGGGGGCTCGCTTGGGGATGAGCAGTTCTTC
TRBD1	TRBV7-8	TRBJ2-1	17	few	CASSLAGQALIYNEQFF	TGTGCCAGCAGCTTAGCGGGACAGGCCCTCATCTACAATGAGCAGTTCTTC
TRBD2	TRBV4-1	TRBJ2-1	19	few	CASSELPNRGLAGDNEQFF	TGCGCCAGCAGCGAACTACCTAACAGGGGACTAGCGGGGGACAATGAGCAGTTCTTC
NA	TRBV20-1	TRBJ2-7	11	NA	CSALIGGWQYF	TGCAGTGCCTTAATTGGGGGATGGCAGTACTTC
TRBD1	TRBV7-9	TRBJ1-1	17	few	CASSLVGLTGSNTEAFF	TGTGCCAGCAGCTTAGTGGGGTTGACAGGGTCGAACACTGAAGCTTTCTTT
TRBD1	TRBV7-2	TRBJ2-1	16	NA	CASSRTGTGPINEQFF	TGTGCCAGCAGCCGGACCGGGACAGGGCCTATCAATGAGCAGTTCTTC
NA	TRBV5-1	TRBJ2-3	13	NA	CASRTVVTDTQYF	TGCGCCAGCAGGACAGTGGTCACAGATACGCAGTATTTT
NA	TRBV6-2/TRBV6-3	TRBJ2-7	16	NA	CASSYLQRLLSYEQYF	TGTGCCAGCAGTTACTTACAGAGACTCCTTTCCTACGAGCAGTACTTC
TRBD1	TRBV5-5	TRBJ1-2	14	NA	CASILDRVGYGYTF	TGTGCCAGCATCCTAGACAGGGTGGGATATGGCTACACCTTC
NA	TRBV7-9	TRBJ2-7	13	NA	CASSGPFWGEQYF	TGTGCCAGCAGCGGGCCGTTCTGGGGCGAGCAGTACTTC
NA	TRBV5-8	TRBJ2-1	16	few	CASSPLGGGPHGEQFF	TGTGCCAGCAGCCCTCTTGGGGGGGGCCCTCACGGGGAGCAGTTCTTC
TRBD1	TRBV12-3/TRBV12-4	TRBJ1-2	14	NA	CASSLRTGNYGYTF	TGTGCCAGCAGTTTACGGACAGGGAACTATGGCTACACCTTC
TRBD2	TRBV11-2	TRBJ2-5	20	NA	CASSLVGLAGGGWYQETQYF	TGTGCCAGCAGCTTAGTGGGGCTAGCGGGGGGGGGATGGTACCAAGAGACCCAGTACTTC
TRBD1	TRBV7-8	TRBJ2-1	15	few	CASSLGQPLYNEQFF	TGTGCCAGCAGCTTGGGACAGCCCCTCTACAATGAGCAGTTCTTC
NA	TRBV27	TRBJ2-3	15	few	CASSLGITSTDTQYF	TGTGCCAGCAGTTTGGGGATCACGAGCACAGATACGCAGTATTTT
TRBD1	TRBV7-8	TRBJ2-7	15	NA	CASSTLDRGPYEQYF	TGTGCCAGCAGCACCCTCGACAGGGGGCCATACGAGCAGTACTTC
NA	TRBV12-3/TRBV12-4	TRBJ2-5	15	few	CASSFPRGEKETQYF	TGTGCCAGCAGTTTTCCACGCGGGGAAAAAGAGACCCAGTACTTC
NA	TRBV4-3	TRBJ2-5	15	many	CASSQWAGQRETQYF	TGCGCCAGCAGCCAATGGGCCGGTCAGAGAGAGACCCAGTACTTC
NA	TRBV20-1	TRBJ2-5	12	few	CSAPRSAETQYF	TGCAGTGCCCCCCGGAGCGCAGAGACCCAGTACTTC
NA	TRBV12-3/TRBV12-4	TRBJ2-7	13	NA	CASSQTVTYEQYF	TGTGCCAGCAGCCAGACAGTTACCTACGAGCAGTACTTC
TRBD2	TRBV28	TRBJ2-1	15	NA	CASSRTSGGYDEQFF	TGTGCCAGCAGTCGCACTAGCGGGGGGTACGATGAGCAGTTCTTC
NA	TRBV5-1	TRBJ1-6	16	NA	CASSVDPGLYDSPLHF	TGCGCCAGCAGCGTTGATCCGGGTCTATACGATTCACCCCTCCACTTT
NA	TRBV7-8	TRBJ2-7	13	NA	CASSPLGGWEQYF	TGTGCCAGCAGCCCACTGGGGGGTTGGGAGCAGTACTTC
TRBD2	TRBV20-1	TRBJ2-1	16	few	CSASTPTSGGLNEQFF	TGCAGTGCTTCAACCCCAACTAGCGGGGGGCTCAATGAGCAGTTCTTC
TRBD2	TRBV5-1	TRBJ2-5	16	once	CASSPWTSGGAETQYF	TGCGCCAGCAGCCCTTGGACTAGCGGGGGGGCGGAGACCCAGTACTTC
NA	TRBV12-5	TRBJ2-7	13	NA	CASGLGDGYEQYF	TGTGCTAGTGGTTTGGGGGACGGCTACGAGCAGTACTTC